Described below is a single T cell receptor (beta chain) sequence and its context. TCRdb's table, derived via immunoSEQ multiplex PCR, lists solely in-frame clones and lacks some. The table has 25,000 to 35,000 clones, roughly 55% seen once; the top ten hold nearly 8.5%. This sample was taken from a study of early stage breast cancer tumors. CDR1 and CDR2 from the germline V gene are LGHNA and YNFKEQ. The CDR3 runs 19 residues. V lost 0 bases and J 0 bases, leaving 18 bases between the germline ends. J is TRBJ2-1 and V is TRBV4-2; either TRBD1 or TRBD2 may supply D (6 bases each). The TCR sequence derives from a person aged 45-60 years with breast cancer. Sequencing was done on a sample of breast tumor tissue. The CDR3 DNA reads TGTGCCAGCAGCCAAGACCCCACGGGGGCGTCGAGCTCCTACAATGAGCAGTTCTTC. As protein: CASSQDPTGASSSYNEQFF.